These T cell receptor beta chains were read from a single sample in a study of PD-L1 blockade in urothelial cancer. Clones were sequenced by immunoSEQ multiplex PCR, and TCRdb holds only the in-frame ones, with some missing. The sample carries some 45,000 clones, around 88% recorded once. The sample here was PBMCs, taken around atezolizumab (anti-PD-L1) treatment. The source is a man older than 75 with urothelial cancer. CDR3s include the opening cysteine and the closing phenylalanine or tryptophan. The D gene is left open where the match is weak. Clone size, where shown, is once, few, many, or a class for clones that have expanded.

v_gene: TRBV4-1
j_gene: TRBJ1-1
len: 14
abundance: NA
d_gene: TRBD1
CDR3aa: CASSRGGLGTEAFF
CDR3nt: TGCGCCAGCAGTCGAGGGGGCCTCGGCACTGAAGCTTTCTTT

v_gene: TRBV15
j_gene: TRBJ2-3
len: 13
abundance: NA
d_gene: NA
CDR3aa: CATSRVETDTQYF
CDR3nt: TGTGCCACCAGCAGAGTGGAGACAGATACGCAGTATTTT

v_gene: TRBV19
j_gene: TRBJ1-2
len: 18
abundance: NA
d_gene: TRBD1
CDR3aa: CASSIVTDRGRFYYGYTF
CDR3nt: TGTGCCAGTAGTATAGTCACGGACAGGGGGCGCTTTTACTATGGCTACACCTTC

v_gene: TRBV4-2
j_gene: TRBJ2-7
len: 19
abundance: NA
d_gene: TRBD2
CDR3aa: CASSLLRGGSQPMGEEQYF
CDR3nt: TGTGCCAGCAGCCTCCTGAGGGGCGGGAGCCAACCCATGGGGGAAGAGCAGTACTTC

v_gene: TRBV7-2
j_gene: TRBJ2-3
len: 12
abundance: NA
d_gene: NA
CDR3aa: CASSLVADTQYF
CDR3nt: TGTGCCAGCAGCTTAGTGGCTGATACGCAGTATTTT

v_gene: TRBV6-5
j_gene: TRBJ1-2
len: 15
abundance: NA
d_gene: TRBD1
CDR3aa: CASRTRGQGSNGYTF
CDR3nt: TGTGCCAGCAGAACCCGAGGACAGGGAAGTAACGGCTACACCTTC

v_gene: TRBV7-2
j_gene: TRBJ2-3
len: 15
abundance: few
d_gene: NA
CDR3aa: CASSLGGTSTDTQYF
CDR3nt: TGTGCCAGCAGCTTAGGCGGGACTAGCACAGATACGCAGTATTTT

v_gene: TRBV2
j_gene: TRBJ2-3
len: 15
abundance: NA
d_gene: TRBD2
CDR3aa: CASSRLAGGGDTQYF
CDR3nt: TGTGCCAGCAGTCGGCTAGCGGGAGGCGGGGATACGCAGTATTTT

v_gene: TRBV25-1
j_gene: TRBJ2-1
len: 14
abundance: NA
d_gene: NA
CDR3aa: CASSGVGVGNEQFF
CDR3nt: TGTGCCAGCAGTGGGGTGGGAGTGGGCAATGAGCAGTTCTTC

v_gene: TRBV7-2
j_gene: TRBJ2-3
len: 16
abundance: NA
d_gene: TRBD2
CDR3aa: CASSLARAGGPDTQYF
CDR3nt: TGTGCCAGCAGCTTAGCGCGAGCGGGGGGGCCAGATACGCAGTATTTT

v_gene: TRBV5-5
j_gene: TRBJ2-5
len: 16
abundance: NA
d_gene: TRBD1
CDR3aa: CASSLTITGGAETQYF
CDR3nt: TGTGCCAGCAGCTTAACAATTACAGGGGGCGCGGAGACCCAGTACTTC

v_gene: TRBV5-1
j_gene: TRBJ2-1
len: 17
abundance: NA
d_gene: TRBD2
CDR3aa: CASRPNAGTSGSNEQFF
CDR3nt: TGCGCCAGCAGACCAAATGCCGGGACTAGCGGGAGCAATGAGCAGTTCTTC

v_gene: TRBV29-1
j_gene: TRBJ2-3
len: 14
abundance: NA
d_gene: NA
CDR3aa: CSVEIEGGPDTQYF
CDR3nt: TGCAGCGTTGAAATAGAAGGCGGGCCAGATACGCAGTATTTT

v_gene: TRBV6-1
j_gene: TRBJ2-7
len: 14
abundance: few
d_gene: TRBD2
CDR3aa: CASKLAERLYEQYF
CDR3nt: TGTGCCAGCAAACTAGCGGAAAGACTTTACGAGCAGTACTTC

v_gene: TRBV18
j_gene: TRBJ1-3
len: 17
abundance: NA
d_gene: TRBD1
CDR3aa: CASSPKLGQQSGNTIYF
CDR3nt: TGTGCCAGCTCACCAAAACTGGGACAGCAATCTGGAAACACCATATATTTT

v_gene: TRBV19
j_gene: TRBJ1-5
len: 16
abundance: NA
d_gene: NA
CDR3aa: CASSKPTVLSNQPQHF
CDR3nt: TGTGCCAGTAGTAAACCGACAGTACTGAGCAATCAGCCCCAGCATTTT

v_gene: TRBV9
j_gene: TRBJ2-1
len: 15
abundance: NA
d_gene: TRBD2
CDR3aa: CASSVGGGSAYEQFF
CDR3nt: TGTGCCAGCAGCGTAGGGGGCGGGAGTGCCTATGAGCAGTTCTTC

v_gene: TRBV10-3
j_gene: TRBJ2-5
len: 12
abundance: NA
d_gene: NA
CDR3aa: CAISELRGTQYF
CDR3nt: TGTGCCATCAGTGAGCTCAGGGGGACCCAGTACTTC

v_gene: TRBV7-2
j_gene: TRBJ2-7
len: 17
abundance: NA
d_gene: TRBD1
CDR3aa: CASSSHPGQAYYYEQYF
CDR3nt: TGTGCCAGCAGCTCACACCCCGGACAGGCCTATTACTACGAGCAGTACTTC

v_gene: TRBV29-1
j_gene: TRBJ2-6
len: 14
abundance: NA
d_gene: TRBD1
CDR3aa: CSVDTGAGANVLTF
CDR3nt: TGCAGCGTTGATACAGGGGCCGGGGCCAACGTCCTGACTTTC

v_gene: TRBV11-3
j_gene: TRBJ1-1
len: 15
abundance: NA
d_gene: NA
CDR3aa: CASSPQGTAATEAFF
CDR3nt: TGTGCCAGCAGCCCCCAGGGGACGGCGGCCACTGAAGCTTTCTTT

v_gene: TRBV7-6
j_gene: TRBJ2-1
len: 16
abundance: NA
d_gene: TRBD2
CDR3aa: CASSPRTSLLTNEQFF
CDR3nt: TGTGCCAGCAGCCCCCGGACTAGTCTCCTAACGAATGAGCAGTTCTTC

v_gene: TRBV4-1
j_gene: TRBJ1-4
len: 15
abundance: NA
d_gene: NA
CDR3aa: CASSQAQASDEKLFF
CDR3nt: TGCGCCAGCAGCCAAGCGCAGGCTTCGGATGAAAAACTGTTTTTT

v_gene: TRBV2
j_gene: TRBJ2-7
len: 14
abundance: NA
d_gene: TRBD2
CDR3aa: CASTKTSGLYEQYF
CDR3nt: TGTGCCAGCACCAAGACTAGCGGGCTGTACGAGCAGTACTTC

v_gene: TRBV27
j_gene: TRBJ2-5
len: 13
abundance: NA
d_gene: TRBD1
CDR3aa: CASIPGTGGEQYF
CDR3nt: TGTGCCAGCATTCCCGGGACAGGAGGTGAGCAGTACTTC

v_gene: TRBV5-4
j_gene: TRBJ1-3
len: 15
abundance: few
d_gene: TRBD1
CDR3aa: CASSPQGAYGNTIYF
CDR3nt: TGTGCCAGCAGCCCGCAGGGGGCTTATGGAAACACCATATATTTT

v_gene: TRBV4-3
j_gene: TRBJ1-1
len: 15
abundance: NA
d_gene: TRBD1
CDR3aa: CASSQERGPVTEAFF
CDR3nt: TGCGCCAGCAGCCAAGAAAGGGGGCCCGTTACTGAAGCTTTCTTT

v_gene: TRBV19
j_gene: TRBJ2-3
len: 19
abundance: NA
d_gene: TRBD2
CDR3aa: CASRPPLPLAGGRTDTQYF
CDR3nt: TGTGCCAGTAGACCCCCCCTCCCACTAGCGGGAGGTAGGACAGATACGCAGTATTTT

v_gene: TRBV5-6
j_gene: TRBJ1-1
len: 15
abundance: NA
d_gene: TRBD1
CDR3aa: CASSPLWGQGGRAFF
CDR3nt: TGTGCCAGCAGCCCGTTATGGGGACAGGGTGGGCGAGCTTTCTTT

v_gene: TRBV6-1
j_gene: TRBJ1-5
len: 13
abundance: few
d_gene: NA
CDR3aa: CATCPGRYQPQHF
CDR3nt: TGTGCCACCTGCCCCGGCAGGTATCAGCCCCAGCATTTT

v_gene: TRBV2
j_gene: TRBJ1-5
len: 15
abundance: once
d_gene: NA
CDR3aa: CASSEAGDSNQPQHF
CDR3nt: TGTGCCAGCAGTGAAGCAGGAGACAGTAATCAGCCCCAGCATTTT

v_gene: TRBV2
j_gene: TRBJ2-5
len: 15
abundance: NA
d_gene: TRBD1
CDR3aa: CASSEEGGAGGTQYF
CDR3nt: TGTGCCAGCAGTGAAGAGGGTGGGGCAGGGGGAACCCAGTACTTC

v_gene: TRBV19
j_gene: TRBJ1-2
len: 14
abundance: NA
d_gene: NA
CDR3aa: CASSMGQGLYGYTF
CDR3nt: TGTGCCAGTAGTATGGGGCAGGGCCTTTATGGCTACACCTTC

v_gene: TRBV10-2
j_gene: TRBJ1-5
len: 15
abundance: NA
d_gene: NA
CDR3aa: CASSEQGGSNQPQHF
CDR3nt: TGCGCCAGCAGTGAGCAGGGAGGTAGCAATCAGCCCCAGCATTTT

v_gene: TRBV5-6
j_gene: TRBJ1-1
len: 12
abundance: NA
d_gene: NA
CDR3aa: CASSPSLGDAFF
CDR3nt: TGTGCCAGCAGCCCCAGTTTAGGGGATGCTTTCTTT

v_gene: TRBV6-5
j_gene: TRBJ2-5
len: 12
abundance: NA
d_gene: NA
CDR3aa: CASSYSRETQYF
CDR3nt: TGTGCCAGCAGTTACTCGAGGGAGACCCAGTACTTC

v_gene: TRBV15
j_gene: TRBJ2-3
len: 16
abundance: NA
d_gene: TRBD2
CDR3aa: CATSRGDYITGDTQYF
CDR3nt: TGTGCCACCAGCAGAGGGGACTATATAACGGGAGATACGCAGTATTTT

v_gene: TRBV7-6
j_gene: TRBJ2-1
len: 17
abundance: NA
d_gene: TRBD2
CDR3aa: CASSPIAGGPIFNEQFF
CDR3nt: TGTGCCAGCAGCCCAATAGCGGGAGGGCCGATCTTCAATGAGCAGTTCTTC

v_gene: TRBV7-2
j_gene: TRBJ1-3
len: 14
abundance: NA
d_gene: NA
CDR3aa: CASSLASTGNTIYF
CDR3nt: TGTGCCAGCAGCTTAGCTAGCACTGGAAACACCATATATTTT

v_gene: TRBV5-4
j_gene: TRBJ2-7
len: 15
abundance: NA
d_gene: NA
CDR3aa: CASSLRTGQTYEQYF
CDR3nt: TGTGCCAGCAGCTTACGTACCGGACAGACGTACGAGCAGTACTTC

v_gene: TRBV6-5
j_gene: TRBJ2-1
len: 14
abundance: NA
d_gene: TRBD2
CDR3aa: CASSRAGGYNEQFF
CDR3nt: TGTGCCAGCAGTCGAGCGGGGGGATACAATGAGCAGTTCTTC

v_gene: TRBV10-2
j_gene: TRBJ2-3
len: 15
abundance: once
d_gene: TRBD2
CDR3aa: CASKLAGVSTDTQYF
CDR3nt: TGCGCCAGCAAACTAGCGGGGGTGAGCACAGATACGCAGTATTTT

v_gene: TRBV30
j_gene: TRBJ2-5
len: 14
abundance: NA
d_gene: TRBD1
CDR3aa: CAWDFGQGQETQYF
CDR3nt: TGTGCCTGGGATTTTGGACAGGGACAAGAGACCCAGTACTTC

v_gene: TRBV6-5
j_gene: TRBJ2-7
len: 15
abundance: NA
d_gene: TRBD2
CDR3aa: CASSYSGGGIYEQYF
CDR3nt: TGTGCCAGCAGTTACTCTGGGGGAGGGATCTACGAGCAGTACTTC

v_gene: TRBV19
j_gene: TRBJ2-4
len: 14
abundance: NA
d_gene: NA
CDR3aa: CASSLGDTKNIQYF
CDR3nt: TGTGCCAGTAGTTTGGGAGATACCAAAAACATTCAGTACTTC

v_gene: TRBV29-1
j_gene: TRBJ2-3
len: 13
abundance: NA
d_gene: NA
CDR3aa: CSVEGLDSDTQYF
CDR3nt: TGCAGCGTTGAAGGACTAGACTCAGATACGCAGTATTTT

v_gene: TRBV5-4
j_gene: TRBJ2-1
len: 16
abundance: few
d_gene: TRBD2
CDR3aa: CASSLGTSGMLGEQFF
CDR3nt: TGTGCCAGCAGCTTGGGGACTAGCGGGATGTTGGGTGAGCAGTTCTTC

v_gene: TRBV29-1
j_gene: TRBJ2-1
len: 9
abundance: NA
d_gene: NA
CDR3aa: CSVAYEQFF
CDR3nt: TGCAGCGTTGCCTATGAGCAGTTCTTC

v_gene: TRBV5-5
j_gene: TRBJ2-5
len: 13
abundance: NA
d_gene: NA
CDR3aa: CASNQAQGETQYF
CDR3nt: TGTGCCAGCAATCAAGCCCAGGGGGAGACCCAGTACTTC